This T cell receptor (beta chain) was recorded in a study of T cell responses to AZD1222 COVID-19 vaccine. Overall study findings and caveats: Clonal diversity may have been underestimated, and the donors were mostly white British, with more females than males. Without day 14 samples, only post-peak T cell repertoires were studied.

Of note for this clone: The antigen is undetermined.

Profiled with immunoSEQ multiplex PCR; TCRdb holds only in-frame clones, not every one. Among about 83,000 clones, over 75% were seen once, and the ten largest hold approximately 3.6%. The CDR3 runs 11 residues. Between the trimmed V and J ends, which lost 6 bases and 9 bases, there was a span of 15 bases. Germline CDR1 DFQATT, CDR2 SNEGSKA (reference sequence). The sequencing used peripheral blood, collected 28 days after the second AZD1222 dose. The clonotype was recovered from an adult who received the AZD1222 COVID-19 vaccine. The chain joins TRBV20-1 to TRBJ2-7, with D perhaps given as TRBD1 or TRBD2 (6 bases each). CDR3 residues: CSATRGTGQYF. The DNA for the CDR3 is TGCAGTGCCACAAGGGGGACTGGGCAGTACTTC.